The clone carrying this TCR beta chain turned up a few times. Unmatched junction bases numbered 10, after V lost 0 bases and J lost 9 bases. From germline, CDR1 is LGHNA and CDR2 YNFKEQ. This CDR3 contains 16 residues. This entry is derived from a study of shared T cell receptors in the human thymus. Clones were sequenced by immunoSEQ multiplex PCR, and TCRdb holds only the in-frame ones, with some missing. The repertoire holds hundreds of thousands of clones, with about 84% as singletons. These data are also associated with another study on human thymus T cells. Per that study: An apparent bias in V and J gene usage was seen in thymic and blood repertoires.

The V and J genes are TRBV4-2 and TRBJ2-1; 8 nucleotides align to TRBD2. The sequence was collected from a boy under two years old with a congenital heart defect. Sequenced sample: thymocytes. CDR3 in DNA: TGTGCCAGCAGCCAAGATTTTTCGGGAGGGCCGAGTGAGCAGTTCTTC. It encodes CASSQDFSGGPSEQFF.